This entry lists 7 T cell receptor beta chains sequenced from one sample in a study of cytomegalovirus exposure and HLA in healthy donors. This PCR relied on a set of 60 Vbeta primers and 13 Jbeta primers. The protocol was immunoSEQ multiplex PCR, while the TCRdb copy is restricted to in-frame clones and leaves out a portion. The sample lists about 120,000 clones; approximately 80% were seen once. Specimen: PBMCs. Every receptor here comes from a man aged 25-45 years in good health and CMV-seropositive.

This chain uses TRBV7-8 with TRBJ1-2; the match to TRBD1 covers 8 bases. CDR1 is SGHVS, CDR2 FQNEAQ, per germline. CDR3 length: 17 amino acids. Trimming cost V 5 bases and J 4 bases; bases outside gene matches: 15. The CDR3 DNA is TGTGCCAGCAGCCGTCTTCTGACAGGGGAAAAATTCTATGGCTACACCTTC. It encodes CASSRLLTGEKFYGYTF.

The J gene is TRBJ1-4, the V gene TRBV19; TRBD1 matches 7 bases. Germline V gene sequence: CDR1 LNHDA, CDR2 SQIVND (reference sequence). The CDR3 consists of 14 residues. Germline trimming cut 3 bases from V and 8 bases from J; bases unmatched to any gene: 6. The CDR3 here is CASSIGGGGEKLFF. The CDR3 nucleotides are TGTGCCAGTAGTATTGGAGGGGGCGGCGAAAAACTGTTTTTT.

V gene TRBV7-2 combines with J gene TRBJ2-5; 11 nucleotides line up with TRBD2. CDR1 and CDR2 from the germline V gene are SGHTA and FQGNSA. The V segment lost 3 bases and the J segment 11 bases; nucleotides outside the gene matches: 8. The CDR3 runs to 14 residues. The CDR3 DNA reads as TGTGCCAGCAGCTTGTTAGCGGGGGGGCGAGAGCAGTACTTC. It yields the protein CASSLLAGGREQYF. The whole variable domain, remainder taken from reference TRBV7-2 and TRBJ2-5, is GAGVSQSPSNKVTEKGKDVELRCDPISGHTALYWYRQSLGQGLEFLIYFQGNSAPDKSGLPSDRFSAERTGGSVSTLTIQRTQQEDSAVYLCASSLLAGGREQYFGPGTRLLVL.

This clone was recorded a few times. V usage is TRBV21-1 and J usage is TRBJ2-7; the table's D call of TRBD2 was not tested on the DNA. TRBV21-1 is given as a pseudogene. The CDR3 covers 11 residues. The CDR3: CASSLRRGTFF. The CDR3 DNA reads TGTGCCAGCAGCCTCAGGCGGGGGACTTTCTTC.

A few counts support this clone. This chain connects TRBV7-8 to TRBJ1-5; possible D gene TRBD1, 6 bases. CDR3 length: 14 amino acids. The ends were cut back, 3 bases at V and 5 bases at J, with 11 bases in the middle. Germline CDR1 SGHVS, CDR2 FQNEAQ. The CDR3 spells CASSFKGVYQPQHF. The CDR3 region has the DNA TGTGCCAGCAGCTTTAAGGGGGTCTATCAGCCCCAGCATTTT.

The J gene is TRBJ2-3, the V gene TRBV10-1, with 9 positions matching TRBD1. Germline-derived CDR1 and CDR2 are WNHNN and SYGVQD (reference sequence). The CDR3 totals 18 residues. The trim removed 6 bases at V and 0 bases at J, leaving 13 bases unmatched. This chain's CDR3 is CASSSVVGDRVSTDTQYF. Written as DNA, the CDR3 is TGCGCCAGCAGCTCCGTGGTTGGGGACAGGGTCAGCACAGATACGCAGTATTTT.

The chain joins TRBV9 to TRBJ2-5; D may be TRBD1 (5 bases). This CDR3 contains 16 residues. Germline-derived CDR1 and CDR2 are SGDLS and YYNGEE. V lost 0 bases to trimming and J lost 7 bases, with 19 bases between them. CDR3 bases: TGTGCCAGCAGCGTAGACCCTCAGGGTGCGGTCGGGACCCAGTACTTC. This encodes CASSVDPQGAVGTQYF.